This T cell receptor (beta chain) stems from a study of blood T cell repertoires in COVID-19. For the study at large: Researchers got acute and convalescent COVID-19 samples from the United States, Italy and Spain.

Profiling relied on immunoSEQ multiplex PCR, and the TCRdb table lists in-frame clones only, not all of them. The sample contains fewer than 450,000 clones, about nine tenths of which appear only once. The sample was peripheral blood. The TCR originated in a woman in her fifties or sixties with COVID-19, enrolled during active disease.

CDR3 in amino acids: CAIRAGQNYEQYF. CDR3 nucleotide sequence: TGTGCCATCCGGGCGGGGCAGAACTACGAGCAGTACTTC. V is TRBV10-3 and J is TRBJ2-7, with D perhaps TRBD2 (6 bases). Per the germline V gene, CDR1 is ENHRY and CDR2 is SYGVKD. This CDR3 has 13 residues. V lost 8 bases and J lost 3, with 14 bases in between.